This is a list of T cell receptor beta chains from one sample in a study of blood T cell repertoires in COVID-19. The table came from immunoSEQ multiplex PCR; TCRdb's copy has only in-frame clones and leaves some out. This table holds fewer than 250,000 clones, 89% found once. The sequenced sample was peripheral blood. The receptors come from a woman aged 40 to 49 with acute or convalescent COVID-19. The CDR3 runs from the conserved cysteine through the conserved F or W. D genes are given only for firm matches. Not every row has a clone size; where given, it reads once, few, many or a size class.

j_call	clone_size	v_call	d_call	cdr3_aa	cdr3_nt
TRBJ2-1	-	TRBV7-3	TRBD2	CASSSKGASGGYNEQFF	TGTGCCAGCAGTTCAAAAGGAGCTAGCGGGGGGTACAATGAGCAGTTCTTC
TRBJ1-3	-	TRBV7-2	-	CASSPRGGDTIYF	TGTGCCAGCAGCCCTAGAGGGGGGGACACCATATATTTT
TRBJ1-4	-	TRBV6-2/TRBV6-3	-	CASSLNPGVRQEKLFF	TGTGCCAGCAGCCTTAATCCCGGGGTACGGCAAGAAAAACTGTTTTTT
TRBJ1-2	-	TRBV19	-	CASIQLGAGDYGYTF	TGTGCCAGTATCCAACTGGGGGCAGGAGACTATGGCTACACCTTC
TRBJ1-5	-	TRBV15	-	CATSREPSSGNQPQHF	TGTGCCACCAGCAGAGAGCCATCTTCAGGGAATCAGCCCCAGCATTTT
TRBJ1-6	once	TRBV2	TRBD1	CASRRTAGTGQSPLHF	TGTGCCAGCAGGCGGACTGCCGGGACAGGACAATCACCCCTCCACTTT
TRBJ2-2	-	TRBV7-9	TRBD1	CASRSRGPGELFF	TGTGCCAGCAGATCGAGGGGGCCCGGGGAGCTGTTTTTT
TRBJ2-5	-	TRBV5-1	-	CASWRTDGQETQYF	TGCGCCAGCTGGAGGACGGACGGCCAAGAGACCCAGTACTTC
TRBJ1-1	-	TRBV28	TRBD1	CASSLPRTGTGVLWVNTEAFF	TGTGCCAGCAGTTTACCGCGAACCGGGACAGGCGTATTATGGGTGAACACTGAAGCTTTCTTT
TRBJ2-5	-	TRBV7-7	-	CASSLSEGGRETQYF	TGTGCCAGCAGCTTATCCGAAGGGGGTAGGGAGACCCAGTACTTC
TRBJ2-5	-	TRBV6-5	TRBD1	CASRQGGFQETQYF	TGTGCCAGCCGACAGGGGGGGTTTCAAGAGACCCAGTACTTC
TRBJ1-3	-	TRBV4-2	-	CASSQDGADFKVGNTIYF	TGTGCCAGCAGCCAAGATGGGGCAGACTTTAAAGTGGGAAACACCATATATTTT
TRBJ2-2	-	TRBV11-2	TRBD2	CASSPSGGAVYHTGELFF	TGTGCCAGCAGCCCTAGCGGGGGGGCGGTTTACCACACCGGGGAGCTGTTTTTT
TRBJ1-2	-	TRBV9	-	CASSVSGGGFNYGYTF	TGTGCCAGCAGCGTAAGCGGGGGGGGATTCAACTATGGCTACACCTTC
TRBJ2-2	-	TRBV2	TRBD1	CASLDRTNTGELFF	TGTGCCAGCTTGGACAGGACGAACACCGGGGAGCTGTTTTTT
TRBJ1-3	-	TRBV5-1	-	CASSAALDRFSGNTIYF	TGCGCCAGCAGCGCTGCCTTGGACAGATTCTCTGGAAACACCATATATTTT
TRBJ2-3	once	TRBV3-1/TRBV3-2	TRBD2	CASSGTSGVDTQYF	TGTGCCAGCAGTGGGACTAGCGGGGTAGATACGCAGTATTTT
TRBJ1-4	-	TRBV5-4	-	CASRSGGGDEKLFF	TGTGCCAGCAGGTCCGGGGGAGGGGATGAAAAACTGTTTTTT
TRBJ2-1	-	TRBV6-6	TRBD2	CASSRRPAGGLHNEQFF	TGTGCCAGCAGCCGACGCCCAGCGGGGGGCCTACACAATGAGCAGTTCTTC
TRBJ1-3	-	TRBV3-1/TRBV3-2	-	CASSQLFEGVQNTIYF	TGTGCCAGCAGCCAACTTTTTGAGGGGGTACAAAACACCATATATTTT
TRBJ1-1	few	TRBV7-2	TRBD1	CASSLRQGLRLTEAFF	TGTGCCAGCAGCTTAAGACAGGGATTAAGGTTAACTGAAGCTTTCTTT
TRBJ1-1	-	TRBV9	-	CASSAPGEAFF	TGTGCCAGCAGCGCTCCCGGGGAAGCTTTCTTT
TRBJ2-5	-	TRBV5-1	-	CASSPLTTQETQYF	TGCGCCAGCAGCCCCCTCACCACACAAGAGACCCAGTACTTC
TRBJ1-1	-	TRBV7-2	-	CASSLGRGPMNTEAFF	TGTGCCAGCAGCCTAGGGAGGGGACCCATGAACACTGAAGCTTTCTTT
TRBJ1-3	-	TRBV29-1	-	CSVADLANTIYF	TGCAGCGTTGCCGATCTTGCGAACACCATATATTTT